A single sample gave rise to the 11 T cell receptor beta chains below, sequenced in a study of graft-versus-host responses after intestinal transplantation. Produced via immunoSEQ multiplex PCR; TCRdb's table is partial and in-frame only. The sample comprises approximately 19,000 clones, around 90% of which are singletons, and approximately 2% rests with the top ten. The source material was PBMCs, sampled less than 400 days after transplant. These receptors came from a human patient who received an intestinal transplant, so some T cells may come from the graft donor.

The chain couples TRBV7-9 to TRBJ2-1; 9 nucleotides line up with TRBD1. This CDR3 region has 13 residues. J was trimmed by 7 bases and V by 5 bases; bases with no gene match: 3. Germline V gene sequence: CDR1 SEHNR, CDR2 FQNEAQ (reference sequence). The chain's CDR3 is CASSPGQGNEQFF. In DNA, the CDR3 is TGTGCCAGCAGCCCGGGACAGGGTAATGAGCAGTTCTTC.

The rearrangement uses TRBV2 and TRBJ2-3; 7 bases are shared with TRBD2. Germline V gene lookup returns CDR1 SNHLY and CDR2 FYNNEI. This CDR3 comprises 15 residues. With V trimmed by 6 bases and J by 0 bases, 6 bases remained unmatched. Here the CDR3 DNA reads TGTGCCAGCAGCCCCGGGACTATTAGCACAGATACGCAGTATTTT. Protein product: CASSPGTISTDTQYF.

The chain recombines TRBV6-5 with TRBJ1-5; D is possibly TRBD1 (5 bases). CDR1 and CDR2 from the germline V gene are MNHEY and SVGAGI. The germline V and J ends were trimmed by 2 bases and 7 bases, with 15 bases remaining between them. This CDR3 is built from 15 residues. CDR3 nucleotides: TGTGCCAGCAGTTACAGGGGCTCCGGGGAACAGCCCCAGCATTTT. Protein sequence: CASSYRGSGEQPQHF.

V gene TRBV30 combines with J gene TRBJ2-7; 7 bases map to TRBD1. This CDR3 has 13 amino acids. V gave up 0 bases and J gave up 5 bases; unmatched junction bases: 4. Per germline, CDR1 GTSNPN and CDR2 SVGIG (reference sequence). CDR3 sequence reads: CAWSVSTGDEQYF. The CDR3 DNA sequence: TGTGCCTGGAGTGTATCCACAGGGGACGAGCAGTACTTC.

This clone has only one observation. The V and J genes are TRBV7-9 and TRBJ2-1; 9 bases are shared with TRBD1. The CDR3 extends over 17 amino acids. CDR1 and CDR2 from the germline V gene are SEHNR and FQNEAQ (reference sequence). Losses at the gene ends were 5 bases for V and 4 bases for J; bases not matched to a gene: 12. CDR3 in amino acids: CASSAQGQGPVYNEQFF. Written as DNA, the CDR3 is TGTGCCAGCAGCGCACAGGGACAGGGCCCCGTTTACAATGAGCAGTTCTTC.

The chain combines TRBV6-5 with TRBJ2-3, with TRBD2 matching 9 bases. The CDR3 totals 15 residues. The germline V gene has CDR1 MNHEY and CDR2 SVGAGI. Trimming at V came to 4 bases and at J to 5 bases, leaving 7 bases not matched to a gene. CDR3 region: CASSLVAGEGDTQYF. CDR3 nucleotides: TGTGCCAGCAGTTTGGTAGCGGGAGAAGGAGATACGCAGTATTTT.

This chain connects TRBV7-3 to TRBJ2-3, with D perhaps matching TRBD2 (6 bases). Deletions cut 2 bases from V and 2 bases from J, with 17 bases between. The CDR3 extends over 17 amino acids. The germline gives CDR1 SGHTA, CDR2 FQGTGA. DNA for the CDR3: TGTGCCAGCAGCTTATGGTCTGCGGGGAGAATCACAGATACGCAGTATTTT. Its translation is CASSLWSAGRITDTQYF.

CDR3 residues: CASSLDGVSFF. CDR3 DNA sequence: TGTGCCAGCAGCTTGGATGGGGTTTCTTTCTTT. This sequence joins TRBV5-5 and TRBJ1-1, with D unclear. Germline CDR1 and CDR2: SGHKS and YYEKEE (reference sequence). The V gene lost 0 bases and the J gene lost 12 bases, with 9 bases spanning the gap. This CDR3 has 11 amino acids.

The chain combines TRBV7-9 with TRBJ1-1; D might be TRBD1 (5 bases). V was clipped by 3 bases and J by 5 bases, with 10 bases between them. Germline V gives CDR1 SEHNR, CDR2 FQNEAQ (reference sequence). The length of the CDR3 is 13 residues. DNA of the CDR3: TGTGCCAGCAGCTTTCTGACAGAAACTGAAGCTTTCTTT. This sequence encodes CASSFLTETEAFF.

This clone was detected once. The chain carries TRBV2 and TRBJ1-2; D is perhaps TRBD1 (6 bases). V shed 5 bases and J shed 0 bases, with 16 bases lying between them. Germline loops: CDR1 SNHLY, CDR2 FYNNEI. This CDR3 has 16 residues. CDR3 region: CASSLIRQAANYGYTF. CDR3 in DNA: TGTGCCAGCAGTCTAATACGACAGGCCGCTAACTATGGCTACACCTTC.

This chain uses TRBV5-6 with TRBJ1-5; no clear D. Trimming removed 0 bases at V and 7 bases at J, with 2 bases between. Germline lookup yields CDR1 SGHDT and CDR2 YYEEEE. The CDR3 consists of 11 residues. The CDR3 spells CASSLGQPQHF. In DNA form, the CDR3 reads TGTGCCAGCAGCTTGGGGCAGCCCCAGCATTTT.